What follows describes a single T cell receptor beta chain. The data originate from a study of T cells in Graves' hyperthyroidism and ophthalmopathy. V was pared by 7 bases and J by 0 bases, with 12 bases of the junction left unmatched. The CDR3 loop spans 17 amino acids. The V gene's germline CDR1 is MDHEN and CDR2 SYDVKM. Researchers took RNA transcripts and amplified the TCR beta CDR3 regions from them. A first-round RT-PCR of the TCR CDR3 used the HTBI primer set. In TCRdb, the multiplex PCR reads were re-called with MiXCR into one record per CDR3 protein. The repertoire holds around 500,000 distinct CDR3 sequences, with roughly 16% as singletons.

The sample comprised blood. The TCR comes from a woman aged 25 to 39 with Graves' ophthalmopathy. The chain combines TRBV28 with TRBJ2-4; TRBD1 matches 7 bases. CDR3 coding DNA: TGTGCCAGCACCACTGGGTTGGGACAGCTAGCCAAAAACATTCAGTACTTC. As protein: CASTTGLGQLAKNIQYF. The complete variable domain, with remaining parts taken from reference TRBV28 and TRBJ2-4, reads DVKVTQSSRYLVKRTGEKVFLECVQDMDHENMFWYRQDPGLGLRLIYFSYDVKMKEKGDIPEGYSVSREKKERFSLILESASTNQTSMYLCASTTGLGQLAKNIQYFGAGTRLSVL.